This is a list of T cell receptor beta chains from one sample in a study of cytomegalovirus exposure and HLA in healthy donors. The assay was immunoSEQ multiplex PCR, and TCRdb's table has in-frame clones only and misses some. The sample lists about 110,000 clones, 67% occurring once. The source material was PBMCs. The receptor set was obtained from a young man in good health and CMV-seropositive. The CDR3 runs from the conserved cysteine through the conserved F or W. The order of the fields is V gene, clone size, D gene, J gene, CDR3 protein, CDR3 DNA. A D gene is named only where the DNA matches it firmly. Clone size is stated in some rows and not others, as once, few, many or a class when expanded.

TRBV12-1,NA,NA,TRBJ2-5,CASSPRGTHEPQETQYF,TGTGCCAGCAGCCCGAGGGGGACGCACGAGCCCCAAGAGACCCAGTACTTC
TRBV25-1,NA,NA,TRBJ1-1,CATAGRTEAFF,TGTGCCACCGCGGGGAGGACTGAAGCTTTCTTT
TRBV5-4,NA,TRBD2,TRBJ2-1,CASSWGLAGGHNEQFF,TGTGCCAGCAGCTGGGGACTAGCGGGGGGCCACAATGAGCAGTTCTTC
TRBV6-1,NA,TRBD1,TRBJ2-5,CASSGQVETQYF,TGTGCCAGCAGCGGACAGGTGGAGACCCAGTACTTC
TRBV6-5,once,TRBD1,TRBJ2-2,CASRWTGGTGELFF,TGTGCCAGCAGATGGACAGGGGGCACCGGGGAGCTGTTTTTT
TRBV19,few,NA,TRBJ1-2,CASSPTRDLGANYGYTF,TGTGCCAGTAGTCCCACTCGGGACTTAGGGGCTAACTATGGCTACACCTTC
TRBV19,NA,TRBD1,TRBJ2-5,CASTPDRLRQETQYF,TGTGCCAGTACCCCGGACAGGCTCAGGCAAGAGACCCAGTACTTC
TRBV4-1,NA,NA,TRBJ2-7,CASSQGLRYEQYF,TGCGCCAGCAGCCAAGGTCTTCGGTACGAGCAGTACTTC
TRBV5-1,NA,NA,TRBJ2-1,CASSWQGSGDEQFF,TGCGCCAGCAGCTGGCAGGGCTCAGGAGATGAGCAGTTCTTC
TRBV5-1,NA,NA,TRBJ2-6,CASSLAAGEGSGANVLTF,TGCGCCAGCAGCTTGGCGGCAGGGGAGGGTTCCGGGGCCAACGTCCTGACTTTC
TRBV5-6,NA,TRBD2,TRBJ2-2,CASSLEAGDTGELFF,TGTGCCAGCAGCTTGGAAGCGGGGGACACCGGGGAGCTGTTTTTT
TRBV27,NA,NA,TRBJ1-3,CASSLSGLGRNTIYF,TGTGCCAGCAGTTTATCGGGTTTGGGCCGGAACACCATATATTTT
TRBV5-6,many,NA,TRBJ1-6,CASSLGQESSPLHF,TGTGCCAGCAGCTTGGGGCAGGAAAGTTCACCCCTCCACTTT
TRBV19,NA,NA,TRBJ1-5,CASSSTGTNQPQHF,TGTGCCAGTAGTTCAACAGGGACCAATCAGCCCCAGCATTTT
TRBV6-5,NA,NA,TRBJ1-5,CASSYMGTNQPQHF,TGTGCCAGCAGTTACATGGGGACAAATCAGCCCCAGCATTTT
TRBV6-6,NA,TRBD1,TRBJ1-1,CASSYKGQKQYTEAFF,TGTGCCAGCAGTTACAAGGGACAGAAACAGTACACTGAAGCTTTCTTT
TRBV4-1,NA,TRBD2,TRBJ2-3,CASSPRASGGPGTDTQYF,TGCGCCAGCAGCCCTCGCGCTAGCGGGGGCCCTGGCACAGATACGCAGTATTTT
TRBV7-9,NA,NA,TRBJ2-5,CASSPPGTGQETQYF,TGTGCCAGCAGCCCCCCCGGCACAGGCCAAGAGACCCAGTACTTC
TRBV7-6,NA,NA,TRBJ2-2,CASSLETATNTGELFF,TGTGCCAGCAGCCTCGAGACTGCAACGAACACCGGGGAGCTGTTTTTT
TRBV7-3,few,TRBD2,TRBJ2-1,CASSQYGLAGGPGLNEQFF,TGTGCCAGCAGCCAATACGGACTAGCGGGGGGCCCGGGCCTCAATGAGCAGTTCTTC
TRBV2,few,TRBD2,TRBJ2-4,CASTPPSGLASEAKNIQYF,TGTGCCAGCACCCCCCCCTCGGGACTAGCGTCAGAAGCCAAAAACATTCAGTACTTC
TRBV5-1,NA,NA,TRBJ2-2,CASSLEPGSSGELFF,TGCGCCAGCAGCTTGGAGCCCGGTTCGTCCGGGGAGCTGTTTTTT
TRBV7-2,NA,NA,TRBJ2-3,CASSLGYTDTQYF,TGTGCCAGCAGCTTGGGCTACACAGATACGCAGTATTTT
TRBV10-2,NA,NA,TRBJ1-2,CASSLTSNYGYTF,TGCGCCAGCAGTTTGACATCTAACTATGGCTACACCTTC
TRBV28,NA,NA,TRBJ1-1,CASRHLTGKKAFF,TGTGCCAGCAGACATCTAACAGGGAAGAAAGCTTTCTTT
TRBV5-4,NA,TRBD2,TRBJ2-7,CASSANGGASYEQYF,TGTGCCAGCAGCGCGAACGGGGGGGCCTCCTACGAGCAGTACTTC
TRBV5-8,NA,NA,TRBJ1-4,CASSQRGTTLRTNEKLFF,TGTGCCAGCAGCCAACGGGGGACCACCCTCAGGACAAATGAAAAACTGTTTTTT
TRBV6-5,few,NA,TRBJ1-2,CASSNNVGYTF,TGTGCCAGCAGTAACAACGTTGGCTACACCTTC
TRBV27,once,NA,TRBJ1-2,CASSLLAGVAPYGYTF,TGTGCCAGCAGTTTATTGGCAGGGGTTGCTCCCTATGGCTACACCTTC
TRBV10-1,NA,NA,TRBJ2-5,CASSDGKYQETQYF,TGCGCCAGCAGTGATGGCAAGTACCAAGAGACCCAGTACTTC
TRBV19,NA,NA,TRBJ2-1,CASSSYIHRVRDDNEQFF,TGTGCCAGTAGTTCATACATCCACAGGGTGAGAGACGACAATGAGCAGTTCTTC
TRBV5-4,once,NA,TRBJ2-5,CASSLDGGSQETQYF,TGTGCCAGCAGCTTGGATGGGGGCAGCCAAGAGACCCAGTACTTC
TRBV6-5,NA,TRBD1,TRBJ1-1,CASSFLTGQAFF,TGTGCCAGCAGTTTCTTGACAGGGCAAGCTTTCTTT
TRBV7-9,NA,NA,TRBJ1-1,CASSLDRQAAFF,TGTGCCAGCAGCTTAGATCGACAGGCAGCTTTCTTT
TRBV27,few,TRBD2,TRBJ2-5,CASTPSGGQETQYF,TGTGCCAGCACTCCTAGCGGGGGCCAAGAGACCCAGTACTTC
TRBV11-3,once,NA,TRBJ1-2,CASSTQGYGYTF,TGTGCCAGCAGCACCCAGGGTTATGGCTACACCTTC
TRBV5-1,few,TRBD1,TRBJ1-3,CASSLEGSTGQGAGNTIYF,TGCGCCAGCAGCTTGGAAGGTTCGACGGGACAGGGGGCTGGAAACACCATATATTTT
TRBV15,few,NA,TRBJ1-5,CATSRSGVHQPQHF,TGTGCCACCAGCAGGTCAGGGGTTCATCAGCCCCAGCATTTT
TRBV11-2,NA,NA,TRBJ2-2,CASSLDLGRANTGELFF,TGTGCCAGCAGCTTAGATCTGGGCAGGGCGAACACCGGGGAGCTGTTTTTT
TRBV10-3,NA,TRBD1,TRBJ2-7,CAIGLSDRAEQYF,TGTGCCATCGGCCTCTCCGACAGGGCCGAGCAGTACTTC
TRBV5-1,NA,TRBD2,TRBJ2-3,CASSLAGSLGLAGDTQYF,TGCGCCAGCAGCTTGGCGGGCTCACTTGGACTAGCGGGAGATACGCAGTATTTT
TRBV4-2,few,NA,TRBJ2-3,CASSQGRDTDTQYF,TGTGCCAGCAGCCAAGGCCGGGACACAGATACGCAGTATTTT
TRBV30,NA,NA,TRBJ1-3,CAWSFGGQRSNTIYF,TGTGCCTGGAGTTTTGGAGGGCAACGGTCGAACACCATATATTTT
TRBV7-9,NA,NA,TRBJ1-3,CASSLSGGGAGNTIYF,TGTGCCAGCAGCTTATCGGGGGGTGGGGCTGGAAACACCATATATTTT
TRBV13,NA,TRBD1,TRBJ2-3,CATQGVPDTQYF,TGTGCCACCCAGGGGGTCCCAGATACGCAGTATTTT
TRBV6-5,once,TRBD1,TRBJ1-2,CASSEDRRKYGYTF,TGTGCCAGTTCGGAGGACAGGCGTAAATATGGCTACACCTTC
TRBV14,NA,TRBD1,TRBJ2-7,CASSRPGTGYNYEQYF,TGTGCCAGCAGCCGTCCCGGGACAGGTTACAACTACGAGCAGTACTTC
TRBV6-1,NA,TRBD2,TRBJ2-1,CASSETRLAGRQFF,TGTGCCAGCAGTGAAACCCGACTAGCGGGGCGGCAGTTCTTC
TRBV6-5,NA,NA,TRBJ1-1,CASSTEGDTEAFF,TGTGCCAGCAGCACCGAGGGGGACACTGAAGCTTTCTTT
TRBV4-1,few,NA,TRBJ2-1,CASSQGSGAGGGEQFF,TGCGCCAGCAGCCAAGGTTCGGGGGCGGGCGGGGGTGAGCAGTTCTTC
TRBV2,NA,TRBD1,TRBJ1-1,CASSEGQKNTEAFF,TGTGCCAGCAGTGAGGGACAGAAGAACACTGAAGCTTTCTTT
TRBV10-1,NA,NA,TRBJ1-4,CASTAGSATNEKLFF,TGCGCCAGCACCGCGGGAAGCGCAACTAATGAAAAACTGTTTTTT
TRBV7-9,NA,NA,TRBJ2-7,CASSLYQGGVYEQYF,TGTGCCAGCAGCTTATATCAGGGAGGTGTGTACGAGCAGTACTTC
TRBV5-4,NA,NA,TRBJ1-1,CASSSLQGGLTEAFF,TGTGCCAGCAGCTCCCTACAGGGCGGGTTGACTGAAGCTTTCTTT